The T cell receptor (beta chain) under discussion was sequenced for a study of blood T cell repertoires in COVID-19. Study in general: Acute and convalescent COVID-19 samples came from the United States, Italy and Spain.

Participant-given clinical history determined each cohort assignment. Per the study methods: Estimation of nucleated cell counts relied on the amplification of reference gene primers. The repertoire was sequenced with immunoSEQ multiplex PCR; TCRdb's copy has only in-frame clones and lacks some. V and J calls and clone size are those listed in that table; D and trimming were worked out from the DNA. The table shows approximately 320,000 clones, with over 80% occurring only once. This CDR3 has 14 residues. Germline CDR1 is GTSNPN and CDR2 is SVGIG (reference sequence). V dropped 2 bases and J dropped 2; count of bases not matched to a gene: 6. This clone was seen a single time.

The chain joins TRBV30 to TRBJ2-7; 7 nucleotides agree with TRBD1. Input material: PBMCs or T cells enriched from blood (not recorded which). This receptor was obtained from a woman under 30 who had recovered from COVID-19. This CDR3 reads CAWSPGTVTYEQYF. Here the CDR3 DNA reads TGTGCCTGGAGTCCCGGGACAGTAACCTACGAGCAGTACTTC.